This T cell receptor beta chain was profiled in a study of long-term antiretroviral therapy in people with HIV. Study findings and constraints: Clones showing expansion before ART dominated the repertoire at all time points. Upon ART, diversity increased but remained lower than transplant donor controls.

To note about this clone: Its antigen is currently unknown.

Trimming removed 7 bases at V and 0 bases at J, with 17 bases between. The CDR3 covers 16 residues. Looked up from germline, CDR1 is SGHKS and CDR2 is YYEKEE (reference sequence). It was version v3.0 of the immunoSEQ assay that was run at survey level. Samples were sequenced targeting about 40,000-50,000 T-cell genomes each. Assay used: immunoSEQ multiplex PCR; TCRdb lists only in-frame clones, some missing. Here the sample spans 11,000 to 15,000 clones, more than 65% being singletons. Every sample had roughly 0.95-11 million cryopreserved PBMC in it before DNA extraction. The TCR was taken from a man aged 30-40 years with HIV. This specimen was unsorted PBMCs, taken 0.4 years after starting antiretroviral therapy. J is TRBJ1-3 and V is TRBV5-5; D is perhaps TRBD1 (5 bases). The CDR3 sequence is CASVGTDTYSGNTIYF. The CDR3 DNA reads TGTGCCAGCGTTGGGACCGACACGTACTCTGGAAACACCATATATTTT.